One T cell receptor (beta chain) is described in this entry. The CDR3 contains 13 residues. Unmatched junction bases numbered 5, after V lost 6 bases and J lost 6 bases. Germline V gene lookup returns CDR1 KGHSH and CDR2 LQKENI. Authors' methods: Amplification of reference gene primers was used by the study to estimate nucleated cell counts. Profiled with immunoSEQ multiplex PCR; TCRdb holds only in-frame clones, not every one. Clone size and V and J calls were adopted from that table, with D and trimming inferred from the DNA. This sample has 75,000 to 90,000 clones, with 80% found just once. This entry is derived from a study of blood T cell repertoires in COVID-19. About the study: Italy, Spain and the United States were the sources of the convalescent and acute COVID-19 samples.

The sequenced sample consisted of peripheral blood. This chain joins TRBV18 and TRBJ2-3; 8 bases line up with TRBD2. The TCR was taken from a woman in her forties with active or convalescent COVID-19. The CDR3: CASSNPSGDTQYF. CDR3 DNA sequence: TGTGCCAGCTCCAACCCTAGCGGGGATACGCAGTATTTT.